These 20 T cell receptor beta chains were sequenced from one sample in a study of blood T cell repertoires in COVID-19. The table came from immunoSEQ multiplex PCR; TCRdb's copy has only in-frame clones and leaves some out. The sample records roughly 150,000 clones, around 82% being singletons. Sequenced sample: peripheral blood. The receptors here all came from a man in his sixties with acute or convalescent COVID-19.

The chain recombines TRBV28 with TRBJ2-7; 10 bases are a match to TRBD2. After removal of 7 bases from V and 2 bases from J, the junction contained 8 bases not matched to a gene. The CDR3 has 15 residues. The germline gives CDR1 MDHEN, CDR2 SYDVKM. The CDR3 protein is CASTLGLAGAYEQYF. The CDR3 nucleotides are TGTGCCAGCACCCTTGGGCTAGCGGGGGCCTACGAGCAGTACTTC.

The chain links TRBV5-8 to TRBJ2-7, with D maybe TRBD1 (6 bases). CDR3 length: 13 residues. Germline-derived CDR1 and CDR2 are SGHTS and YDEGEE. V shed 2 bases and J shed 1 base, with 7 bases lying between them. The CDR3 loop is CASSLTGSYEQYF. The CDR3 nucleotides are TGTGCCAGCAGCTTAACAGGGTCCTACGAGCAGTACTTC.

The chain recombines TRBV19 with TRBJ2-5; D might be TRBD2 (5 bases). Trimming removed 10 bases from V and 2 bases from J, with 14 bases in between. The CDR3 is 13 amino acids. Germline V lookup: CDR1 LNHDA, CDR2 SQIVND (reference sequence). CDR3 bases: TGTGCCACCCGAGGGTGGGAACAAGAGACCCAGTACTTC. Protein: CATRGWEQETQYF.

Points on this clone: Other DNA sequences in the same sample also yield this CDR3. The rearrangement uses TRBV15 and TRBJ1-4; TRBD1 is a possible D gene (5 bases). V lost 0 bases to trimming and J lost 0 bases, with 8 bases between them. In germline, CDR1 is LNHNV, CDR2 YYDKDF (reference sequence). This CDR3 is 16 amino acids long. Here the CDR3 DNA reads TGTGCCACCAGCAGAGATGGGGGGGCAACTAATGAAAAACTGTTTTTT. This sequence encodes CATSRDGGATNEKLFF.

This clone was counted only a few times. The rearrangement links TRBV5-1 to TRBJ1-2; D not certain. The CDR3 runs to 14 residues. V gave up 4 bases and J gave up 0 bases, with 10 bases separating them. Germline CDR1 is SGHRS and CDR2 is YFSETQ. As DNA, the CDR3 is TGCGCCAGCAGCGAACAGCCTACTAACTATGGCTACACCTTC. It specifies CASSEQPTNYGYTF. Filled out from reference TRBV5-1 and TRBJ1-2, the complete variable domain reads KAGVTQTPRYLIKTRGQQVTLSCSPISGHRSVSWYQQTPGQGLQFLFEYFSETQRNKGNFPGRFSGRQFSNSRSEMNVSTLELGDSALYLCASSEQPTNYGYTFGSGTRLTVV.

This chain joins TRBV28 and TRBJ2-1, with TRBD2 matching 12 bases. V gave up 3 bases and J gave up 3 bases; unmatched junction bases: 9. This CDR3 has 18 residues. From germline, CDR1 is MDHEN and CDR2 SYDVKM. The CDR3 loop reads CASSFVSSGRAGYNEQFF. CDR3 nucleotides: TGTGCCAGCAGTTTTGTTTCTAGCGGGAGGGCCGGCTACAATGAGCAGTTCTTC.

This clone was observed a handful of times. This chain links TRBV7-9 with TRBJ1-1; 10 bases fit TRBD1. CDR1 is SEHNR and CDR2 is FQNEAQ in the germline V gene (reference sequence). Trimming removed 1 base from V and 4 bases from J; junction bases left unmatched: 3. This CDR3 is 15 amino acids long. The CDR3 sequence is CASSLGDRGVTEAFF. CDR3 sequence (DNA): TGTGCCAGCAGCTTAGGGGACAGGGGAGTCACTGAAGCTTTCTTT.

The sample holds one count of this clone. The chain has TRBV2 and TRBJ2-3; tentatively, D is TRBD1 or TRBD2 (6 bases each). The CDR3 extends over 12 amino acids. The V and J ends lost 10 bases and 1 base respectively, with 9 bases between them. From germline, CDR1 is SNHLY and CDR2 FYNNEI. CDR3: CANREGTDTQYF. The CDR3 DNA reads TGTGCCAACAGGGAGGGCACAGATACGCAGTATTTT.

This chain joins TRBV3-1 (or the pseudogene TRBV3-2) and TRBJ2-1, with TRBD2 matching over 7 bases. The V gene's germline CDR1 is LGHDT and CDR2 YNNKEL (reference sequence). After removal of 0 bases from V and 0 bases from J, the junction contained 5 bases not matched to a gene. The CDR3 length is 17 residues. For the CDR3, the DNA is TGTGCCAGCAGCCAAGATGGGAGGGGAAACTCCTACAATGAGCAGTTCTTC. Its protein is CASSQDGRGNSYNEQFF.

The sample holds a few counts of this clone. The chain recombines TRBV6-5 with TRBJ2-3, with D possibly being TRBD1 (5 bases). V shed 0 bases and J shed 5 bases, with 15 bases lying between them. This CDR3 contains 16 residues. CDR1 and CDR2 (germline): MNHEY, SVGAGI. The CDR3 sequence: CASSYSNQGGQDTQYF. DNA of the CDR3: TGTGCCAGCAGTTACTCGAATCAGGGCGGACAAGATACGCAGTATTTT.

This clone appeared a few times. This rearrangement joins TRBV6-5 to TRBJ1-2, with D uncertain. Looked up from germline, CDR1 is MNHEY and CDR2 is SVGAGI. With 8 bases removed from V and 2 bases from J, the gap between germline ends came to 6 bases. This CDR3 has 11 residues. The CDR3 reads CASARNYGYTF. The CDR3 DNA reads TGTGCCAGCGCCCGGAACTATGGCTACACCTTC.

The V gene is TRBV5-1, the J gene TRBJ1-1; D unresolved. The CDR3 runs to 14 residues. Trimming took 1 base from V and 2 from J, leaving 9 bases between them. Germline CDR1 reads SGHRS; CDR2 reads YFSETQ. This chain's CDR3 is CASSLLEGNTEAFF. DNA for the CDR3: TGCGCCAGCAGCTTGTTGGAGGGTAACACTGAAGCTTTCTTT. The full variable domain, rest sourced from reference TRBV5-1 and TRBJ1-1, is KAGVTQTPRYLIKTRGQQVTLSCSPISGHRSVSWYQQTPGQGLQFLFEYFSETQRNKGNFPGRFSGRQFSNSRSEMNVSTLELGDSALYLCASSLLEGNTEAFFGQGTRLTVV.

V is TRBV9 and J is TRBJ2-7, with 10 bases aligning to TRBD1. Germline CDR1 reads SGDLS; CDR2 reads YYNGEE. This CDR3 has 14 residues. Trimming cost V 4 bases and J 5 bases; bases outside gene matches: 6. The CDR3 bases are TGTGCCAGCAGCTCGGACAGGGGGTATGACGAGCAGTACTTC. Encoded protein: CASSSDRGYDEQYF.

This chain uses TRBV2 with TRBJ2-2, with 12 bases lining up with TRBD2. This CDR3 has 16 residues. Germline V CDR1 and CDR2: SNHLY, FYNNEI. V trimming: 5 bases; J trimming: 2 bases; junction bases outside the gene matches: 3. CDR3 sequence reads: CASSRGLAGNTGELFF. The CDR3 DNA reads TGTGCCAGCAGTCGCGGACTAGCGGGAAACACCGGGGAGCTGTTTTTT.

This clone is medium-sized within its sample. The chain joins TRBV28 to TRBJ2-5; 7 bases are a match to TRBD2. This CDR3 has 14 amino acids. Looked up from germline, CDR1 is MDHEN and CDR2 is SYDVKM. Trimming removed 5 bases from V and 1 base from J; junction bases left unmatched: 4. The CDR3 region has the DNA TGTGCCAGCAGTCCAGCGGGGCTCCAAGAGACCCAGTACTTC. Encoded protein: CASSPAGLQETQYF.

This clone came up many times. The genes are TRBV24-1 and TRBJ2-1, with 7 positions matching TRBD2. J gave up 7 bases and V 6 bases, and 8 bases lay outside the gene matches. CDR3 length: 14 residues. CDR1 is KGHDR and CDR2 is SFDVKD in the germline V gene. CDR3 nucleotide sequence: TGTGCCACCAGTAAGGCAGCGGGAAATAATGAGCAGTTCTTC. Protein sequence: CATSKAAGNNEQFF.

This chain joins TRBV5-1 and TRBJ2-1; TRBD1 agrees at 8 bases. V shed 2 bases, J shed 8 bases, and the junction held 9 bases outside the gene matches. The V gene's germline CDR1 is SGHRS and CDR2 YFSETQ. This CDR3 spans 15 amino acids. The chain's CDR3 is CASSFTGTGGDEQFF. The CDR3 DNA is TGCGCCAGCAGCTTTACCGGGACAGGCGGGGATGAGCAGTTCTTC.

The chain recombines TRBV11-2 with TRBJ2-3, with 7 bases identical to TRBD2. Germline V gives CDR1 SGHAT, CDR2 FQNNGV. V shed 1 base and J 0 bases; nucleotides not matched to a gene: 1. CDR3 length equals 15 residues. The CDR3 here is CASSLALASTDTQYF. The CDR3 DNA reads TGTGCCAGCAGCTTAGCACTAGCGAGCACAGATACGCAGTATTTT. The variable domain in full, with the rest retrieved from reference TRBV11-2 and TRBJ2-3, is EAGVAQSPRYKIIEKRQSVAFWCNPISGHATLYWYQQILGQGPKLLIQFQNNGVVDDSQLPKDRFSAERLKGVDSTLKIQPAKLEDSAVYLCASSLALASTDTQYFGPGTRLTVL.

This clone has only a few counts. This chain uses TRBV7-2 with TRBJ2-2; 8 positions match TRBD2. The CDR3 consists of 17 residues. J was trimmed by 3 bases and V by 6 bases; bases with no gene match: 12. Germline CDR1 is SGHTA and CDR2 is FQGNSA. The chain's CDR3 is CASSWRGSGSDTGELFF. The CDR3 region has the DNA TGTGCCAGCAGTTGGCGTGGGAGCGGGAGTGACACCGGGGAGCTGTTTTTT.

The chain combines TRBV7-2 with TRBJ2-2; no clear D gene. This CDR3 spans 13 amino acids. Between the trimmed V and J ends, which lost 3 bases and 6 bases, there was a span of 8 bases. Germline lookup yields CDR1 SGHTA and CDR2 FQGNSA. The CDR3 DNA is TGTGCCAGCAGCTTGCACTATCCCGGGGAGCTGTTTTTT. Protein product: CASSLHYPGELFF.